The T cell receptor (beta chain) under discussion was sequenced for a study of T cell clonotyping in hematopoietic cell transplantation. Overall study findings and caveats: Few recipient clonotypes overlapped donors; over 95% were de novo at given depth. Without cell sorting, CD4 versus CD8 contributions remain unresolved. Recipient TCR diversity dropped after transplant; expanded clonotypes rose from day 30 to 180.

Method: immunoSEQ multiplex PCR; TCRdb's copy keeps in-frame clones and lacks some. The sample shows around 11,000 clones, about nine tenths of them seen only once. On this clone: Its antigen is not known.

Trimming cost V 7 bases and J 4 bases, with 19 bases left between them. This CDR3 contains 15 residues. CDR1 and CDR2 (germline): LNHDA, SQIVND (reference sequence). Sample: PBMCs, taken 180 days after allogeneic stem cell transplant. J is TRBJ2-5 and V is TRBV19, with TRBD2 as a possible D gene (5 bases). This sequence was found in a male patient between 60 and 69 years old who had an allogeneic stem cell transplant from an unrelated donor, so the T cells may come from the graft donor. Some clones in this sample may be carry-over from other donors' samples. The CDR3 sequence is CASTSTPGGLETQYF. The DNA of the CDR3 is TGTGCCAGTACCTCGACTCCCGGCGGGTTAGAGACCCAGTACTTC.